These 22 T cell receptor beta chains share one sample of origin, sequenced in a study of neurological immune-mediated disorders. Time point defined: longitudinal time-point 1 (baseline). In TCRdb, the 5' RACE reads were re-called with MiXCR into one record per CDR3 protein. Among around 49,000 distinct CDR3 sequences listed, 10% were seen once. Sequences were obtained from PBMCs. These receptors all stem from a woman aged 40 to 49 in good health.

This clonotype came up many times. The V call is TRBV4-1, the J call TRBJ1-3; the D gene is possibly TRBD1 (5 bases). Looked up from germline, CDR1 is MGHRA and CDR2 is YSYEKL. The V gene lost 1 base and the J gene lost 2 bases, with 9 bases spanning the gap. The CDR3 totals 15 residues. Here the CDR3 DNA reads TGCGCCAGCAGCCAAGCGTGGGGGGCTGGAAACACCATATATTTT. This translates into CASSQAWGAGNTIYF.

This clonotype was picked up many times. The CDR3 DNA sequence: TGCGCCAGCAGACCCCGGGACAGGGGCTTCGGCTACACCTTC. Encoded protein: CASRPRDRGFGYTF. J is TRBJ1-2 and V is TRBV5-1; 10 bases fit TRBD1. The CDR3 is made up of 14 amino acids. From germline, CDR1 is SGHRS and CDR2 YFSETQ. V gave up 5 bases and J gave up 8 bases; unmatched junction bases: 9.

V and J are TRBV5-8 and TRBJ2-2; maybe TRBD1 (6 bases). Germline-derived CDR1 and CDR2 are SGHTS and YDEGEE. Deletions cut 9 bases from V and 15 bases from J, with 30 bases between. This CDR3 spans 15 amino acids. Written as DNA, the CDR3 is TGTGCCACCAGACCCACAGGGAAAAACACCGGGGACATGTTTTTT. This gives the protein CATRPTGKNTGDMFF.

This clonotype has ten or more counts. This chain uses TRBV9 with TRBJ2-1, with 9 bases matching TRBD2. V lost 0 bases, J lost 0 bases, and 10 bases stayed unmatched. The germline V gene encodes CDR1 SGDLS and CDR2 YYNGEE. The CDR3 contains 19 residues. The CDR3 nucleotides read TGTGCCAGCAGCGTAGATTCTAGCGGGGCCGAACCCTCCTACAATGAGCAGTTCTTC. Protein: CASSVDSSGAEPSYNEQFF. Variable domain in full (rest from reference TRBV9 and TRBJ2-1): DSGVTQTPKHLITATGQRVTLRCSPRSGDLSVYWYQQSLDQGLQFLIQYYNGEERAKGNILERFSAQQFPDLHSELNLSSLELGDSALYFCASSVDSSGAEPSYNEQFFGPGTRLTVL.

The table lists this clonotype with many counts. The chain recombines TRBV25-1 with TRBJ2-2, with TRBD2 as a possible D gene (5 bases). Deletions cut 1 base from V and 8 bases from J, with 11 bases between. In germline, CDR1 is MGHDK, CDR2 SYGVNS. This CDR3 is built from 14 residues. CDR3 in DNA: TGTGCCAGCAGTGAATTCACGGGGATTGGGGAGCTGTTTTTT. As protein: CASSEFTGIGELFF. The full variable domain, completed using reference TRBV25-1 and TRBJ2-2, is EADIYQTPRYLVIGTGKKITLECSQTMGHDKMYWYQQDPGMELHLIHYSYGVNSTEKGDLSSESTVSRIRTEHFPLTLESARPSHTSQYLCASSEFTGIGELFFGEGSRLTVL.

There are many counts of this clonotype. The V call is TRBV4-3, the J call TRBJ1-2; 10 bases fit TRBD1. Germline CDR1 is LGHNA and CDR2 is YSLEER. CDR3 length: 16 residues. With V trimmed by 5 bases and J by 7 bases, 13 bases remained unmatched. CDR3: CASSTLGQGLSRGYTF. As DNA, the CDR3 is TGCGCCAGCAGCACCCTGGGACAGGGGCTCTCCCGTGGCTACACCTTC.

Of note for this clonotype: A single base separates this from a much larger clone, so it may be a read error. This chain uses TRBV20-1 with TRBJ1-1, with a tentative D call TRBD1 (5 bases). The CDR3 has 14 amino acids. Trimming removed 4 bases at V and 4 bases at J, with 16 bases between. CDR1 DFQATT and CDR2 SNEGSKA come from the germline V gene (reference sequence). The CDR3, as DNA: TGCAGTGCTAAAGTCCCGGGGACGGGCACTGAAGCTTTCTTT. Residues: CSAKVPGTGTEAFF.

A word on this clonotype: This may be a read error, as it is one base from a much larger clone. The chain uses TRBV9 and TRBJ1-1; TRBD1 aligns across 10 bases. The V gene end was trimmed by 3 bases and the J gene end by 11 bases; junction bases not matched to a gene: 7. Germline loops: CDR1 SGDLS, CDR2 YYNGEE. The length of the CDR3 is 13 residues. The CDR3 DNA follows: TGTGCCAGCAGCGAGTGGACAGGGGGATCGGCTTTCTTT. Amino acid sequence: CASSEWTGGSAFF.

This clonotype was observed many times. The chain employs TRBV5-1 and TRBJ2-7; perhaps TRBD1 as D (8 bases). Germline V gives CDR1 SGHRS, CDR2 YFSETQ. V was shortened by 2 bases and J by 5 bases, with 20 bases between the two germline ends. This CDR3 comprises 16 residues. CDR3 sequence (DNA): TGCGCCAGCAGCTTCGGGACAGGCAGGAGCGGGAACGAGCAGTACTTC. This encodes CASSFGTGRSGNEQYF.

Of note for this clonotype: The junction shows a germline mismatch at one end, possibly a read error. The chain uses TRBV14 and TRBJ2-2; TRBD2 matches at 9 bases. This CDR3 contains 15 residues. The germline gives CDR1 SGHDN, CDR2 FVKESK. The CDR3 protein is CASSLLAGLNGELFF. The CDR3, as DNA: TGTGCCAGCAGCCTCCTAGCGGGGTTAAACGGGGAGCTATTTTTT.

The sample holds many counts of this clonotype. This chain joins TRBV7-2 and TRBJ2-3; D possibly matches TRBD1 or TRBD2 (6 bases each). The CDR3 contains 15 residues. CDR1 SGHTA and CDR2 FQGNSA come from the germline V gene. The V and J ends lost 2 bases and 5 bases respectively, with 14 bases between them. The CDR3 protein is CASSLRQGRGDTQYF. The CDR3 region has the DNA TGTGCCAGCAGCTTACGGCAGGGGCGGGGAGATACGCAGTATTTT.

About this clonotype: At one boundary the junction diverges from the germline segment, which might be a read error. V gene TRBV24-1 combines with J gene TRBJ2-3; perhaps TRBD2 as D (5 bases). CDR1 KGHDR and CDR2 SFDVKD come from the germline V gene. This CDR3 comprises 15 residues. The CDR3 here is CTTSDLSGRGDTQYF. The CDR3 DNA reads TGTACCACCAGTGATCTCAGTGGGAGAGGAGATACGCAGTATTTT.

A single count supports this clonotype. Germline is not matched at one junction end, which may reflect a read error. The chain is built from TRBV7-2 and TRBJ2-3; TRBD2 matches 12 bases. Germline loops: CDR1 SGHTA, CDR2 FQGNSA. The CDR3 has 15 residues. CDR3 loop: CGSSSTSGSADTQYF. DNA for the CDR3: TGTGGCAGCAGCTCGACTAGCGGGAGCGCAGATACGCAGTATTTT.

Remarks on this clonotype: Compared with germline, one end of the junction differs, possibly owing to a read error. The chain couples TRBV9 to TRBJ1-2, with D unclear. The germline V gene encodes CDR1 SGDLS and CDR2 YYNGEE. This CDR3 is built from 18 residues. This CDR3 reads CASSVAAEPNLTNYGYTF. The CDR3 nucleotides read TGTGCCAGCAGCGTAGCCGCCGAGCCCAACCTTACTAATTATGGCTACACCTTC.

This clonotype was detected only once. This chain joins TRBV7-3 and TRBJ1-2; tentative D call: TRBD1 (6 bases). Trimming stripped 6 bases from V and 8 bases from J, with 16 bases between. Germline V lookup: CDR1 SGHTA, CDR2 FQGTGA. The CDR3 totals 13 residues. CDR3 region: CASSYDIGGGYTF. DNA for the CDR3: TGTGCCAGCAGTTACGATATCGGGGGCGGCTACACCTTC.

The sample holds many counts of this clonotype. The chain uses TRBV12-3 or TRBV12-4 and TRBJ1-1; TRBD1 aligns across 12 bases. The CDR3 covers 19 residues. V lost 7 bases to trimming and J lost 2 bases; unmatched junction nucleotides: 17. The CDR3 sequence is CASIPGTGGRPFRNTEAFF. DNA of the CDR3: TGTGCCAGCATCCCCGGGACAGGGGGCCGCCCTTTCCGTAACACTGAAGCTTTCTTT.

In the case of this clonotype: Just one base apart from a much larger clone, this may be a read error. The rearrangement uses TRBV5-6 and TRBJ2-5; 11 bases line up with TRBD2. V shed 5 bases and J 1 base; nucleotides not matched to a gene: 7. The CDR3 is 16 amino acids. From germline, CDR1 is SGHDT and CDR2 YYEEEE. The CDR3 DNA is TGTGCCAGCAGTTCGATAGCGGGGGGGGCCCAAGAGACCCAGTACTTC. It encodes CASSSIAGGAQETQYF.

This clonotype was picked up many times. The rearrangement links TRBV5-1 to TRBJ2-7, with 8 bases identical to TRBD1. CDR1 is SGHRS and CDR2 is YFSETQ in the germline V gene. The CDR3 spans 14 residues. V lost 0 bases, J lost 5 bases, and 4 bases stayed unmatched. CDR3 residues: CASSLGQTGDEQYF. In DNA form, the CDR3 reads TGCGCCAGCAGCTTGGGACAGACAGGGGACGAGCAGTACTTC.

This clonotype has at least ten counts. The CDR3: CASSQDRLGAEQYF. In DNA form, the CDR3 reads TGTGCCAGCAGCCAAGATCGTCTCGGGGCCGAGCAGTACTTC. The chain employs TRBV3-1 and TRBJ2-7; tentatively, D is TRBD1 or TRBD2 (5 bases each). With 0 bases removed from V and 6 bases from J, the gap between germline ends came to 12 bases. The CDR3 has 14 amino acids. Germline assignment: CDR1 LGHDT and CDR2 YNNKEL (reference sequence).

The sample holds many counts of this clonotype. The chain has TRBV5-1 and TRBJ1-2; D gene ambiguous. CDR3 size: 14 residues. Looked up from germline, CDR1 is SGHRS and CDR2 is YFSETQ. The ends were cut back, 0 bases at V and 7 bases at J, with 13 bases in the middle. The CDR3 loop reads CASSLASTALGYTF. CDR3 coding DNA: TGCGCCAGCAGCTTGGCCAGTACAGCTCTTGGCTACACCTTC.

This clonotype was recorded many times. J is TRBJ1-2 and V is TRBV29-1; tentatively, D is TRBD1 (5 bases). V gave up 1 base and J gave up 7 bases, with 22 bases separating them. CDR3 length: 16 amino acids. CDR1 is SQVTM and CDR2 is ANQGSEA in the germline V gene. The CDR3 nucleotides read TGCAGCGTTGAAGTCCCCCCGTACGACAGAGATGGTGGCTACACCTTC. Its translation is CSVEVPPYDRDGGYTF.

This clonotype was counted ten times or more. The rearrangement uses TRBV6-2 or TRBV6-3 and TRBJ2-3; 15 bases match TRBD2. This CDR3 has 16 residues. Trimming took 6 bases from V and 7 from J; bases not matched to a gene: 8. Germline V lookup: CDR1 MNHEY, CDR2 SVGEGT. CDR3 amino acids: CASRTWTSGGANTQYF. The CDR3 DNA reads as TGTGCCAGCAGAACCTGGACTAGCGGGGGGGCCAATACGCAGTATTTT.